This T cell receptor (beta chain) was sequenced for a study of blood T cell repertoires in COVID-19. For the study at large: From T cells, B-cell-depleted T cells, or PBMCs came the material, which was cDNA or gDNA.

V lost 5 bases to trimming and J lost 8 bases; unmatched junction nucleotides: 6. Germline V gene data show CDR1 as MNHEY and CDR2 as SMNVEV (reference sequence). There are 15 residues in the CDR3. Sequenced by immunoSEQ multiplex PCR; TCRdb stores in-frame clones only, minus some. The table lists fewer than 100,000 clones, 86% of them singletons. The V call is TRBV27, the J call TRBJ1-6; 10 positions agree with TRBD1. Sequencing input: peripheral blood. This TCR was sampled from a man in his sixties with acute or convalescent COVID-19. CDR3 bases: TGTGCCAGCAGTAGAACCGGGACAGGGGATTCACCCCTCCACTTT. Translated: CASSRTGTGDSPLHF.